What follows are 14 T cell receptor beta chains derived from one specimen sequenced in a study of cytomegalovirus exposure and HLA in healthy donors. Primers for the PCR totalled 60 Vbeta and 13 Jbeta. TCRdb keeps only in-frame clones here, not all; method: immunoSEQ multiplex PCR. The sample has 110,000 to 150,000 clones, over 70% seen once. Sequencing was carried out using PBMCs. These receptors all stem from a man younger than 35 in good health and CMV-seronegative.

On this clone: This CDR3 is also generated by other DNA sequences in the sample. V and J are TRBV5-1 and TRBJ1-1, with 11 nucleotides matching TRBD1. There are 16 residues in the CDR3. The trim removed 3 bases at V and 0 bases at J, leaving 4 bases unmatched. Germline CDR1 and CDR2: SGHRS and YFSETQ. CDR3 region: CASSWGDRGVNTEAFF. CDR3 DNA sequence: TGCGCCAGCAGCTGGGGGGACAGGGGGGTGAACACTGAAGCTTTCTTT.

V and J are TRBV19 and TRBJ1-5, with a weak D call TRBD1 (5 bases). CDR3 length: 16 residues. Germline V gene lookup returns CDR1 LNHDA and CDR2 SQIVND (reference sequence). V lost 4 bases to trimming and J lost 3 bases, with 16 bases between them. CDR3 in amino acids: CASSTRPGLHNQPQHF. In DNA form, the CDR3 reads TGTGCCAGTAGTACCCGTCCGGGACTACACAATCAGCCCCAGCATTTT.

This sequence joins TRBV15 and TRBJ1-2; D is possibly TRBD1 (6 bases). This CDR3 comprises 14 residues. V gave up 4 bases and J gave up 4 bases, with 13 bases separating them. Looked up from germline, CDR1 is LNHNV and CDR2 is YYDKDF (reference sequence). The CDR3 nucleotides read TGTGCCACCAGCATGGGCAGGGGACCCTATGGCTACACCTTC. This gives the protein CATSMGRGPYGYTF.

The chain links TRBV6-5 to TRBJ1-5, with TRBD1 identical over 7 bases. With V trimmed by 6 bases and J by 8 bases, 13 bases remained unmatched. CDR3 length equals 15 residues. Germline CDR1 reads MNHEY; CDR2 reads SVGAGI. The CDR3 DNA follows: TGTGCCAGCAGCTCGGGGACAGCCCAGGGTGAGCCCCAGCATTTT. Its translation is CASSSGTAQGEPQHF.

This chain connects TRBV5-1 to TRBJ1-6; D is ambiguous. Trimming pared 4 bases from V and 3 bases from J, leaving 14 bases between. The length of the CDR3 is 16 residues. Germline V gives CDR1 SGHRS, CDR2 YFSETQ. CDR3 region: CASSPGLEGYNSPLHF. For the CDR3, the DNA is TGCGCCAGCAGCCCTGGACTTGAGGGCTATAATTCACCCCTCCACTTT.

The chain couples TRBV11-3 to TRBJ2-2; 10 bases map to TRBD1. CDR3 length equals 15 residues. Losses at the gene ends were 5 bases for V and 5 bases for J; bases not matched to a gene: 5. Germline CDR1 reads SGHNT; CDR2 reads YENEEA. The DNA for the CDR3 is TGTGCCAGCAGCCCCCGGACAGGGGGGACCGGGGAGCTGTTTTTT. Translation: CASSPRTGGTGELFF.

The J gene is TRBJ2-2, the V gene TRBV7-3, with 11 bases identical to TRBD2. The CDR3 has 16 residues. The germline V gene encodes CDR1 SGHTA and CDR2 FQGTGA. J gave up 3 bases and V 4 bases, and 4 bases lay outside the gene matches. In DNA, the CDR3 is TGTGCCAGCAGCTCGACTAGCGGGGACTACACCGGGGAGCTGTTTTTT. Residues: CASSSTSGDYTGELFF.

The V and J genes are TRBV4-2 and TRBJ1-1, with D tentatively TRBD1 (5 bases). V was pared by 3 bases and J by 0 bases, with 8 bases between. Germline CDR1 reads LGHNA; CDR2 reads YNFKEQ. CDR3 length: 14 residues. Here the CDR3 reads CASSHPGMNTEAFF. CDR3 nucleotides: TGTGCCAGCAGCCATCCAGGGATGAACACTGAAGCTTTCTTT.

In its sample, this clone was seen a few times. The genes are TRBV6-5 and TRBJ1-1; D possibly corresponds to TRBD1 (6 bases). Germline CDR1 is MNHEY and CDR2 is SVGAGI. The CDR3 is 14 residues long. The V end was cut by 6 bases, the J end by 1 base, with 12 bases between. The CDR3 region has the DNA TGTGCCAGCAGAACCATACAGGGGAACACTGAAGCTTTCTTT. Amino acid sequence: CASRTIQGNTEAFF.

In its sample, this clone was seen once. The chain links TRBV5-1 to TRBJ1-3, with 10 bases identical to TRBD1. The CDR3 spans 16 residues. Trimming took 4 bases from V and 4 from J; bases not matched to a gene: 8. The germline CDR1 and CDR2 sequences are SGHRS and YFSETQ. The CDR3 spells CASSLRDRGQGNTIYF. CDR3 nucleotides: TGCGCCAGCAGCCTTCGAGACAGGGGGCAAGGAAACACCATATATTTT.

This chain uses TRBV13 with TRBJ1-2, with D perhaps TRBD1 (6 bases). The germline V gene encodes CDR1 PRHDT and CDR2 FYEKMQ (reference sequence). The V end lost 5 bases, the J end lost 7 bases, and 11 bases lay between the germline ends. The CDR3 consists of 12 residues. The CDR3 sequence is CASSTTGSGYTF. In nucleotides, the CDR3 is TGTGCCAGCAGCACAACAGGGAGTGGCTACACCTTC. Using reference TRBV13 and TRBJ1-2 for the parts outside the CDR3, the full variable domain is AAGVIQSPRHLIKEKRETATLKCYPIPRHDTVYWYQQGPGQDPQFLISFYEKMQSDKGSIPDRFSAQQFSDYHSELNMSSLELGDSALYFCASSTTGSGYTFGSGTRLTVV.

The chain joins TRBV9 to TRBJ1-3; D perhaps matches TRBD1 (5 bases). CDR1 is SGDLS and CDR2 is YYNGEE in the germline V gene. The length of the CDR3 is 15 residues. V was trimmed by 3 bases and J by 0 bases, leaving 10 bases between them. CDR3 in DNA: TGTGCCAGCAGCGCCTCAGGGAACTCTGGAAACACCATATATTTT. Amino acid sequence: CASSASGNSGNTIYF.

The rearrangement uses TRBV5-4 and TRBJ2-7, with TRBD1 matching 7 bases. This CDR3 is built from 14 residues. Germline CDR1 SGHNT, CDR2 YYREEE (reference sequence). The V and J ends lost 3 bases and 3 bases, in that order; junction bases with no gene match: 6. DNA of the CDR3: TGTGCCAGCAGCTATACAGGGGTTCACTACGAGCAGTACTTC. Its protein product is CASSYTGVHYEQYF.

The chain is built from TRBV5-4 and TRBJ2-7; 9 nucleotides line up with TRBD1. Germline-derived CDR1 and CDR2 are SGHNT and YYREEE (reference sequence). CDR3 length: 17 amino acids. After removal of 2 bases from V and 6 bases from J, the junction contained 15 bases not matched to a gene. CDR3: CASSLSRTGTGKGEQYF. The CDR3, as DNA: TGTGCCAGCAGCTTAAGCCGAACCGGGACAGGGAAGGGCGAGCAGTACTTC.